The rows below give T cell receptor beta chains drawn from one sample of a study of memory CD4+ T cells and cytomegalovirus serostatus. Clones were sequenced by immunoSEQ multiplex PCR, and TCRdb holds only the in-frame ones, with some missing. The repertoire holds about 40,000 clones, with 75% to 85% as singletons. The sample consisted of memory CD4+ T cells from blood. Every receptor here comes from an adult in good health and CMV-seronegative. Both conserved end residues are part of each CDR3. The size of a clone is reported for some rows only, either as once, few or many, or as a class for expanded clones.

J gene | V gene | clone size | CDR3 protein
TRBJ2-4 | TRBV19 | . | CASSDPNSIIQYF
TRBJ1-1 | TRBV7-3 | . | CASSLGSGTEAFF
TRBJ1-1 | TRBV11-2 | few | CASTSGTGSTAFF
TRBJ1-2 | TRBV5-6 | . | CASTGFPYGYTF
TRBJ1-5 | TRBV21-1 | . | CASSKRRTSNQPQHF
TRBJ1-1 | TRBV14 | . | CASSGIGENPGAFF
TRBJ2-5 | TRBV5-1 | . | CASSFQGVVPETQYF
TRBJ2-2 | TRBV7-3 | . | CASSLRFSSTGELFF
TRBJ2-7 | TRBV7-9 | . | CASSLGTSHSYEQYF
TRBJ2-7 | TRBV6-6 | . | CASRLDSPYEQYF
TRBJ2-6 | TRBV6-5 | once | CASRPPQSGANVLTF
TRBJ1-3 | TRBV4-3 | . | CASSQNVRSVSGNTIYF
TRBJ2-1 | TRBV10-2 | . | CASRSLRRTGADEQFF
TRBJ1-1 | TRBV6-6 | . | CASIGGLATEAFF
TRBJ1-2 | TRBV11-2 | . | CASSPSGINYGYTF
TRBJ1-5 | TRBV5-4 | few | CASSRDRMDQPQHF
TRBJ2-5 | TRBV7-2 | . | CASSLQTGTETQYF
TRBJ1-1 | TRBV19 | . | CASMGTGFFVEAFF
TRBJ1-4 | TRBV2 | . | CASIGSRNEKLFF